This TCR beta chain was identified during a study of T cells in Graves' hyperthyroidism and ophthalmopathy. Amplification yielded TCR beta CDR3 regions, with RNA transcripts as the source. HTBI primers were used for first-round RT-PCR of the TCR CDR3. TCRdb redid the calling of the multiplex PCR reads with MiXCR, one entry per CDR3 protein. This sample carries approximately 510,000 distinct CDR3 sequences, 46% of them seen once, and the ten largest clones take about two fifths. The sequencing input was peripheral blood or thyroid tissue (not recorded which). This TCR was recovered from an adult woman with Graves' disease, either hyperthyroidism or ophthalmopathy (not recorded which).

The CDR3 nucleotides are TGTGCCAGCAGTGACCCAGGCAGAAATAATGAAAAACTGTTTTTT. Translation gives CASSDPGRNNEKLFF. The rearrangement joins TRBV6-4 to TRBJ1-4; D remains unclear. Germline lookup yields CDR1 MRHNA and CDR2 SNTAGT. The CDR3 has 15 amino acids. The V end lost 2 bases, the J end lost 4 bases, and 11 bases lay between the germline ends.